This T cell receptor (beta chain) was observed in a study of shared clonotypes between healthy human individuals. The study, taken as a whole, reports: Genetic and exposure-history diversity was limited by the small donor number.

V lost 7 bases to trimming and J lost 4 bases; unmatched junction nucleotides: 8. This CDR3 region has 15 residues. Germline assignment: CDR1 MNHNY and CDR2 SVGAGI (reference sequence). Methods used by the authors: Junction-only immunoSEQ sequences carried no quality scores, so filtering differed. Measured with immunoSEQ multiplex PCR; TCRdb has only the in-frame clones, and not every one. V, J and clone size were drawn from that table, and D and trimming were deduced from the DNA. The sample shows roughly 2,000,000 clones, about 95% of them seen only once. Naivety among CD8 cells was defined by CD45RO negativity and positive CCR7 selection, thereby excluding terminally differentiated effector memory CD45RA+ cells. On this clone itself: Antigen: not known.

The sequence was collected from a man between 18 and 29 years old in good health. The chain couples TRBV6-6 to TRBJ2-2; 8 bases agree with TRBD2. Sequencing was carried out using naive CD8+ T cells sorted from blood. This CDR3 reads CASNPGGLGTGELFF. The CDR3 DNA follows: TGTGCCAGCAACCCGGGGGGGCTGGGCACCGGGGAGCTGTTTTTT.